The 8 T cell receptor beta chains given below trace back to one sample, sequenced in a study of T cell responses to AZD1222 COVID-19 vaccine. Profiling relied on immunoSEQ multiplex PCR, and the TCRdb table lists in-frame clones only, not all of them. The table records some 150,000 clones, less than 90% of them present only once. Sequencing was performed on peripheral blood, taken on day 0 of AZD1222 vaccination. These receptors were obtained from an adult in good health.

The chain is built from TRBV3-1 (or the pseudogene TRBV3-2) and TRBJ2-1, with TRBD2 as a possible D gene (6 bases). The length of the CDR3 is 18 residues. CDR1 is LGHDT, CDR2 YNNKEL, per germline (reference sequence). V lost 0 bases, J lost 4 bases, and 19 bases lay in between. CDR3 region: CASSQDGLVAGTYNEQFF. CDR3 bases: TGTGCCAGCAGCCAAGATGGCCTGGTGGCGGGGACGTACAATGAGCAGTTCTTC.

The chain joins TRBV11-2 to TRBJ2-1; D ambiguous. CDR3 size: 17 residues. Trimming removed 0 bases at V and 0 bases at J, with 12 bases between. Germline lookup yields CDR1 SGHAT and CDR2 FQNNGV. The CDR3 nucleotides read TGTGCCAGCAGCTTAGAACCTGCGGAAAGCTCCTACAATGAGCAGTTCTTC. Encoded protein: CASSLEPAESSYNEQFF.

This chain's CDR3 is CASRQRRGTSSGNTIYF. The CDR3 nucleotides are TGTGCCAGTCGACAAAGGCGGGGGACTAGCTCTGGAAACACCATATATTTT. The rearrangement joins TRBV19 to TRBJ1-3; a possible D gene is TRBD1 (5 bases). Germline V gene sequence: CDR1 LNHDA, CDR2 SQIVND (reference sequence). V lost 8 bases and J 0 bases, leaving 20 bases between the germline ends. The CDR3 is 17 residues long.

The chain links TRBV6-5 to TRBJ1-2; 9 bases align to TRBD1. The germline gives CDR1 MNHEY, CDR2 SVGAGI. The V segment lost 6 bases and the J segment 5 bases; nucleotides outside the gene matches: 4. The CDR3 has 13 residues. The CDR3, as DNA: TGTGCCAGCAGCCCAGGGACAGGGTATGGCTACACCTTC. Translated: CASSPGTGYGYTF.

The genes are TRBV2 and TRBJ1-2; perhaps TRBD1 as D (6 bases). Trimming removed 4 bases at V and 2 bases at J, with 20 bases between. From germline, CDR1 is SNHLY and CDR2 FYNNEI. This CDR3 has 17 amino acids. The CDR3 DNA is TGTGCCAGCAGTGGCGTTTGGGGCAGGGGACCCAACTATGGCTACACCTTC. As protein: CASSGVWGRGPNYGYTF.

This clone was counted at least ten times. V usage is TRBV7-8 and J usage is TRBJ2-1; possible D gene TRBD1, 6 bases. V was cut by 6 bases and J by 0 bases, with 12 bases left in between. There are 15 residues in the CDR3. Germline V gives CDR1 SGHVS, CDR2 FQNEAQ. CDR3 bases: TGTGCCAGCAGACCAGGGGCCAGCTCCTACAATGAGCAGTTCTTC. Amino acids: CASRPGASSYNEQFF.

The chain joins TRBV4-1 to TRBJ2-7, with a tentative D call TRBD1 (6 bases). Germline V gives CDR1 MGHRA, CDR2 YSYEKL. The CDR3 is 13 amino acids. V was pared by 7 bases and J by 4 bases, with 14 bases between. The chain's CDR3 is CASKGQGIYEQYF. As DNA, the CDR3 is TGCGCCAGCAAGGGGCAGGGGATATACGAGCAGTACTTC.

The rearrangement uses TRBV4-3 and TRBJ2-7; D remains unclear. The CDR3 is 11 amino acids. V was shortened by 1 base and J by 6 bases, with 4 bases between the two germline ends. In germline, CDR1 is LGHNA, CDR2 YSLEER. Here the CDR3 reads CASSQGSEQYF. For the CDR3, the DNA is TGCGCCAGCAGCCAAGGTTCCGAGCAGTACTTC.